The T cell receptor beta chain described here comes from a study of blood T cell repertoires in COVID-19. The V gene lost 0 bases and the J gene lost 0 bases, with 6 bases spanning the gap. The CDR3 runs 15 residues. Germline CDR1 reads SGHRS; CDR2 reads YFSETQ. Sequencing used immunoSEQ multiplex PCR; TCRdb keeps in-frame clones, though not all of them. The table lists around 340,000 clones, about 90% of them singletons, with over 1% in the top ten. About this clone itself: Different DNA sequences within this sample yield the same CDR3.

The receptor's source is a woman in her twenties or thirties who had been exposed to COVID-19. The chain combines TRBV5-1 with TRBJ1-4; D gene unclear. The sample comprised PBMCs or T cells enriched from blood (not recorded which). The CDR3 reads CASSLGGATNEKLFF. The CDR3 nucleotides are TGCGCCAGCAGCTTGGGCGGTGCAACTAATGAAAAACTGTTTTTT.